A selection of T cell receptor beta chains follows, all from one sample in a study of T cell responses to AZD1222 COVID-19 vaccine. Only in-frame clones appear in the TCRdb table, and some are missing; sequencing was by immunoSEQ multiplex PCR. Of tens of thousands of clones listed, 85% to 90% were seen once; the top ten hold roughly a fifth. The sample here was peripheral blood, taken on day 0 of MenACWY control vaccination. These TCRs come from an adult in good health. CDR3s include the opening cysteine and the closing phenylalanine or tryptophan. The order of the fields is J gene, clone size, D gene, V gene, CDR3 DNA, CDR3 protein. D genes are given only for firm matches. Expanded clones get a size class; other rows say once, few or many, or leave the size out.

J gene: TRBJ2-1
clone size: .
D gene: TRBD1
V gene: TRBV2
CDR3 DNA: TGTGCCAGCAGTGACTGGGGGACAGGTAGGAACAATGAGCAGTTCTTC
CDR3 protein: CASSDWGTGRNNEQFF

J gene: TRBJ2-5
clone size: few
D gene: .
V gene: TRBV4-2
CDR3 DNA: TGTGCCAGCAGCCAAGAATCTAGTCGAGCAGAGACCCAGTACTTC
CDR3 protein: CASSQESSRAETQYF

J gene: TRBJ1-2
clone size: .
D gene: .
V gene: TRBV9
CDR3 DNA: TGTGCCAGCAGCGCGGCTCCTAGAGAGGGAGACTATGGCTACACCTTC
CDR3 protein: CASSAAPREGDYGYTF

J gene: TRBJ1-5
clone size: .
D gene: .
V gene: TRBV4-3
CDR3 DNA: TGCGCCAGCAGCCAAGATCGGTTTCAGCCCCAGCATTTT
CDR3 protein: CASSQDRFQPQHF

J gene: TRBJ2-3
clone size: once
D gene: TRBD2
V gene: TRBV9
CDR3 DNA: TGTGCCAGCAGCCTAGACGGCGGGGGAGATACGCAGTATTTT
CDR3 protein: CASSLDGGGDTQYF

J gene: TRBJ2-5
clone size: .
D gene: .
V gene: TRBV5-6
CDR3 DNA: TGTGCCAGCAGCTTTGGTTGGCCCGGGACTCAAGAGACCCAGTACTTC
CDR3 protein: CASSFGWPGTQETQYF

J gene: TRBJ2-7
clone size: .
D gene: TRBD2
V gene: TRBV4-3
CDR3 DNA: TGCGCCAGCAGCCAAGATCGGACGCGGGCGGGAGGCGAGCAGTACTTC
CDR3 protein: CASSQDRTRAGGEQYF

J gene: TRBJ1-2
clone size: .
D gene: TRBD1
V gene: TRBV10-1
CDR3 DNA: TGCGCCAGCAGTGGTGACAGGGGTCGTGGTGGCTACACCTTC
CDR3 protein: CASSGDRGRGGYTF

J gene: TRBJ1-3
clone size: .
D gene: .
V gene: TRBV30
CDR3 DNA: TGTGCCTGGACCCTCTCTGGGGGCCGCTCTGGAAACACCATATATTTT
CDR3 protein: CAWTLSGGRSGNTIYF

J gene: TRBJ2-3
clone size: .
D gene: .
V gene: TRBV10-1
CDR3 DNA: TGCGCCAGCAATACTGATACGCAGTATTTT
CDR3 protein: CASNTDTQYF

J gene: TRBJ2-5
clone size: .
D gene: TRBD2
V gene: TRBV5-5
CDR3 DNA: TGTGCCAGCAGCCCTGGAGCTAGCGGAGGAGGGGAGACCCAGTACTTC
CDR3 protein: CASSPGASGGGETQYF

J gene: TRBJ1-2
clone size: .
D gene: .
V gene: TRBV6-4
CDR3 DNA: TGTGCCAGCAGTGACTCGAACCGGGGCGGGACCTATGGCTACACCTTC
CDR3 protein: CASSDSNRGGTYGYTF

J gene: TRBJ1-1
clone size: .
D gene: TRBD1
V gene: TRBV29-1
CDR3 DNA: TGCAGCGTCCAGGGGGGACGCACTGAAGCTTTCTTT
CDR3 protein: CSVQGGRTEAFF

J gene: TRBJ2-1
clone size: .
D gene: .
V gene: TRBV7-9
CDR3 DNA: TGTGCCAGCAGCCTAGGGAGCCCCTTCAATGAGCAGTTCTTC
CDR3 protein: CASSLGSPFNEQFF

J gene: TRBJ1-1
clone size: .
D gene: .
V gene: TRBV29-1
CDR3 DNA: TGCAGCGTTGTAGAGGACAGAGCGAACACTGAAGCTTTCTTT
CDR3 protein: CSVVEDRANTEAFF

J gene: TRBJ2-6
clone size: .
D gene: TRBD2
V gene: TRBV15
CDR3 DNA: TGTGCCACCAGCAGAGATCGGGGGGGCCCTGGGGCCAACGTCCTGACTTTC
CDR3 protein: CATSRDRGGPGANVLTF

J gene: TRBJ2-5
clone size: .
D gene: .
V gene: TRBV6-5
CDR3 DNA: TGTGCCAGCAGACGGGACACCCAAGAGACCCAGTACTTC
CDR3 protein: CASRRDTQETQYF

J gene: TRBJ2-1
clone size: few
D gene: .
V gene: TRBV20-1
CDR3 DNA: TGCAGTGCTAGATCTGACAATGAGCAGTTCTTC
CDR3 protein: CSARSDNEQFF

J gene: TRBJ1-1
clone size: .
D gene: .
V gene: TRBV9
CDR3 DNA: TGTGCCAGCAGCGTAACAGGGCATACTGAAGCTTTCTTT
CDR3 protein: CASSVTGHTEAFF

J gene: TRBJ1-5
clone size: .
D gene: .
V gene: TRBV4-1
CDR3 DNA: TGCGCCAGCAGCCAACCGATCCAGGGTACCCCTGGGAATCAGCCCCAGCATTTT
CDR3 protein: CASSQPIQGTPGNQPQHF

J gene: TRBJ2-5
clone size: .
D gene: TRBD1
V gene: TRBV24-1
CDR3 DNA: TGTGCCACCAGTGATTCGCGGACAGGGCAGCAAGAGACCCAGTACTTC
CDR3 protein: CATSDSRTGQQETQYF

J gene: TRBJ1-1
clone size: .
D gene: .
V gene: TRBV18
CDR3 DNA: TGTGCCAGCTCACCCGGGACGGTCAACACTGAAGCTTTCTTT
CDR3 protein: CASSPGTVNTEAFF

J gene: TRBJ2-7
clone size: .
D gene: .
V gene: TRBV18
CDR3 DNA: TGTGCCAGCTCACCGGACAGTGATAGCTCCTACGAGCAGTACTTC
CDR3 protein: CASSPDSDSSYEQYF

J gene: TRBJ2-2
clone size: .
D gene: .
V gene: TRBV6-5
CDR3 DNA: TGTGCCACTGGCGGGAACATTGGGACCGGGGAGCTGTTTTTT
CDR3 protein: CATGGNIGTGELFF

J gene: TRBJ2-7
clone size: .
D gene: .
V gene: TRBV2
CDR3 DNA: TGTGCCAGCAGTGAAGTGGGAGCCCCCTACGAGCAGTACTTC
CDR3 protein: CASSEVGAPYEQYF

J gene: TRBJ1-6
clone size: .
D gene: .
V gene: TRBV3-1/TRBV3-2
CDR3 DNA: TGTGCCAGTGAGGGGGGCGGGGATTCACCCCTCCACTTT
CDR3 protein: CASEGGGDSPLHF

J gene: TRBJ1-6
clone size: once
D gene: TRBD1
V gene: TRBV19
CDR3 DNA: TGTGCCAGTAGTTCCGGGACAGGGGCTAATTCACCCCTCCACTTT
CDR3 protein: CASSSGTGANSPLHF

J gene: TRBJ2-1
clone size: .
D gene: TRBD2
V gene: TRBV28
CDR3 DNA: TGTGCCAGCAGTGAAAGCGGGAGTATCTACAATGAGCAGTTCTTC
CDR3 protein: CASSESGSIYNEQFF

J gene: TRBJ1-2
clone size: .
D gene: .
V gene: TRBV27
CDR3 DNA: TGTGCCAGCAGTTCCACACCTAAAGGGAGCTATGGCTACACCTTC
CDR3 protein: CASSSTPKGSYGYTF